The 2 T cell receptor beta chains in this list originate from one sample, sequenced in a study of vaccination and CD4 T cells after COVID-19. The assay that was used to sequence DNA from cultured CD4+ T cells was the Oncomine TCR Beta short-read assay. TCRdb processed the PCR reads anew with MiXCR; each CDR3 protein has one entry. Here the sample spans about 13,000 distinct CDR3 sequences, more than 35% being singletons. These TCRs are of unknown antigen specificity. The treatment here: roughly ten-day PBMC culture with coronavirus spike peptide pools or control peptides (ViraFEST assay). The material sequenced was CD4+ T cells from blood, cultured in vitro. The receptors originated from a human donor who had recovered from COVID-19.

V usage is TRBV6-2 or TRBV6-3 and J usage is TRBJ2-3, with D possibly being TRBD1 (6 bases). The CDR3 is made up of 14 amino acids. Germline V CDR1 and CDR2: MNHEY, SVGEGT. The germline V and J ends were trimmed by 7 bases and 4 bases, with 15 bases remaining between them. The CDR3 loop reads CASTRTEVPDTQYF. Here the CDR3 DNA reads TGTGCCAGCACTAGGACAGAAGTACCAGATACGCAGTATTTT.

The rearrangement links TRBV30 to TRBJ1-6; D possibly corresponds to TRBD1 (6 bases). The CDR3 loop spans 15 amino acids. Germline V gene sequence: CDR1 GTSNPN, CDR2 SVGIG (reference sequence). V lost 2 bases and J lost 4, with 12 bases in between. The CDR3 sequence: CAWSPRTEYNSPLHF. In DNA, the CDR3 is TGTGCCTGGAGTCCCCGGACAGAGTATAATTCACCCCTCCACTTT. The whole variable domain, filled in from reference TRBV30 and TRBJ1-6, reads SQTIHQWPATLVQPVGSPLSLECTVEGTSNPNLYWYRQAAGRGLQLLFYSVGIGQISSEVPQNLSASRPQDRQFILSSKKLLLSDSGFYLCAWSPRTEYNSPLHFGNGTRLTVT.